A single sample is the source of the 5 T cell receptor beta chains below, sequenced in a study of monozygotic twins with inflammatory bowel disease. TCRdb re-called the 5' RACE reads and catalogs CDR3 proteins one per entry, DNA excluded. The sample includes approximately 110,000 distinct CDR3 sequences. The sample consisted of blood. All receptors derive from a human donor with ulcerative colitis or Crohn's disease, or a healthy co-twin of an affected twin (not recorded which).

V usage is TRBV9 and J usage is TRBJ1-2. The CDR3 contains 13 residues. Looked up from germline, CDR1 is SGDLS and CDR2 is YYNGEE. This CDR3 reads CASSIGGAYGYTF.

The gene calls are TRBV6-5 and TRBJ1-2; TCRdb outputs TRBD1, but without DNA this stays unchecked. Per germline, CDR1 MNHEY and CDR2 SVGAGI. The CDR3 covers 13 residues. CDR3 in amino acids: CATQSGTGYGYTF.

The genes are TRBV7-9 and TRBJ2-2. The CDR3 has 13 residues. CDR1 is SEHNR, CDR2 FQNEAQ, per germline (reference sequence). The chain's CDR3 is CASSLLGFGELFF.

The V and J genes are TRBV12-3 or TRBV12-4 and TRBJ2-1. CDR3 length: 14 amino acids. The CDR3 is CASSSSSQSNEQFF.

The chain joins TRBV5-6 to TRBJ1-2. Germline CDR1 is SGHDT and CDR2 is YYEEEE. The CDR3 extends over 13 amino acids. CDR3: CASSLVANYGYTF.